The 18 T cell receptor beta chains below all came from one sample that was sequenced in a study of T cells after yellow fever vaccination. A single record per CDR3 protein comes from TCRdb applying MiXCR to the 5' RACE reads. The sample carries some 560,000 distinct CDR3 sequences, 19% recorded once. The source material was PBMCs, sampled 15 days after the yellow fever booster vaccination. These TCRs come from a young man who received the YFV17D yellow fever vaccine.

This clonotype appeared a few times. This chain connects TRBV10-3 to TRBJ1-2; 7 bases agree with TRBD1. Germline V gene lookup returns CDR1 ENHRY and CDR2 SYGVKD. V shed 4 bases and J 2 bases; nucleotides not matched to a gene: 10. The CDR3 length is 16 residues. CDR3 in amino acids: CAISGQGVFTNYGYTF. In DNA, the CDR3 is TGTGCCATCAGTGGGCAGGGGGTTTTTACCAACTATGGCTACACCTTC.

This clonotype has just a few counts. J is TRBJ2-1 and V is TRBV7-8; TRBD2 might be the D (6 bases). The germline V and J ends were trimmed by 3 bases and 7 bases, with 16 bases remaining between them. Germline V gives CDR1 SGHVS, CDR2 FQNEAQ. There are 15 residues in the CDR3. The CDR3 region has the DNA TGTGCCAGCAGCTTCAGAACCCTCGGGGGTAATGAGCAGTTCTTC. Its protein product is CASSFRTLGGNEQFF.

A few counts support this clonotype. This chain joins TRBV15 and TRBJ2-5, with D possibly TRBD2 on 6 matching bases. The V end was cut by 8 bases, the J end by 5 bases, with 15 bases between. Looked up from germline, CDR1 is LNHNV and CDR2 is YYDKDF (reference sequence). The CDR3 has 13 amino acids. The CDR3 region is CATSGGRRETQYF. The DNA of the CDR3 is TGTGCCACCTCAGGAGGGAGGAGGGAGACCCAGTACTTC.

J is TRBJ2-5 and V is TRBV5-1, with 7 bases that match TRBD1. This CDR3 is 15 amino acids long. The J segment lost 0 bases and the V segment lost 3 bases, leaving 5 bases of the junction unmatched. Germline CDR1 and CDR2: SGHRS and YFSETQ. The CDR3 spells CASSSGQMYQETQYF. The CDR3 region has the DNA TGCGCCAGCAGCTCGGGACAGATGTACCAAGAGACCCAGTACTTC.

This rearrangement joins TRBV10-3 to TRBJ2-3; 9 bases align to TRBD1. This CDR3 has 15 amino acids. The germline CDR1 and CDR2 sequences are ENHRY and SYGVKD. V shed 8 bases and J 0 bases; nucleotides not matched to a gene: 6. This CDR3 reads CAIPLGTGSTDTQYF. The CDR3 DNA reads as TGTGCCATCCCCCTGGGGACAGGGAGCACAGATACGCAGTATTTT.

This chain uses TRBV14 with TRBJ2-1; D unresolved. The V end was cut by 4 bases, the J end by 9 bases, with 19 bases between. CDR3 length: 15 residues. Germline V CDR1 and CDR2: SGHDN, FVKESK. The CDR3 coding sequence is TGTGCCAGCAGCCCCCGGGTTAAGGGCTTGGGTGAGCAGTTCTTC. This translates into CASSPRVKGLGEQFF.

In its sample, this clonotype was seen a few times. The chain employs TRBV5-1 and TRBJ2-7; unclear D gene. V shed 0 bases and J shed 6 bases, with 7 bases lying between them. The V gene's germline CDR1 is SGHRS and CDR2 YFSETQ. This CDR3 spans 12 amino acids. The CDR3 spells CASSLVSREQYF. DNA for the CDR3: TGCGCCAGCAGCTTGGTGTCTCGCGAGCAGTACTTC.

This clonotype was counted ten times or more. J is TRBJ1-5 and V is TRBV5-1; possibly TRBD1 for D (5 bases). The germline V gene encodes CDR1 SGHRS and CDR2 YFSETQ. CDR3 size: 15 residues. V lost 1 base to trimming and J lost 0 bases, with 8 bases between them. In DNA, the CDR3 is TGCGCCAGCAGCTTGACAGGAGATAGCAATCAGCCCCAGCATTTT. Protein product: CASSLTGDSNQPQHF.

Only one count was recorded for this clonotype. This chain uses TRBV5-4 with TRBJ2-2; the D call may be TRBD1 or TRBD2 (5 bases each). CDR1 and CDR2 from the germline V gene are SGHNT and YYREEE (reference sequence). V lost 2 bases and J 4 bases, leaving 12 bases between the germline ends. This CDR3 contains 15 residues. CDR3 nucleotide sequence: TGTGCCAGCAGCTTCTGGGGGTCCCTCACCGGGGAGCTGTTTTTT. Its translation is CASSFWGSLTGELFF.

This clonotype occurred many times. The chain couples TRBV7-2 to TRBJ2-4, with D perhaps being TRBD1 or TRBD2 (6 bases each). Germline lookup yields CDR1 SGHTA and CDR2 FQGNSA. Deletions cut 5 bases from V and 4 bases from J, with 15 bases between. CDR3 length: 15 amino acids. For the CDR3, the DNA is TGTGCCAGCAGCCCGGAGGGGGTCGGGAAAAACATTCAGTACTTC. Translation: CASSPEGVGKNIQYF.

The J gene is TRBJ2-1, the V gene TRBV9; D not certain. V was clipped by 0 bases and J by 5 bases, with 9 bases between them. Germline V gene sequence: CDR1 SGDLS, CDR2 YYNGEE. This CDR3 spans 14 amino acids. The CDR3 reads CASSVGAVHNEQFF. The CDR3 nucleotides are TGTGCCAGCAGCGTAGGGGCAGTTCACAATGAGCAGTTCTTC.

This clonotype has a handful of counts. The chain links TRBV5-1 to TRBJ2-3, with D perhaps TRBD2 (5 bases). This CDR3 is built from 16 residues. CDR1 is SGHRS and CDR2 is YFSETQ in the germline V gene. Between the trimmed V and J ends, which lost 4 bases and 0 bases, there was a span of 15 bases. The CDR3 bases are TGCGCCAGCAGCCCGGGAACTCTTTTTAGCACAGATACGCAGTATTTT. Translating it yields CASSPGTLFSTDTQYF. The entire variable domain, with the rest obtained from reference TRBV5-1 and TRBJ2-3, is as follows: KAGVTQTPRYLIKTRGQQVTLSCSPISGHRSVSWYQQTPGQGLQFLFEYFSETQRNKGNFPGRFSGRQFSNSRSEMNVSTLELGDSALYLCASSPGTLFSTDTQYFGPGTRLTVL.

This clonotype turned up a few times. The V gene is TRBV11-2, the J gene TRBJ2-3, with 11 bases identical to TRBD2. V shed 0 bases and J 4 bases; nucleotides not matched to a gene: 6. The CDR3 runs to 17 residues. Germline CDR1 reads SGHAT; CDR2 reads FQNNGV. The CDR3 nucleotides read TGTGCCAGCAGCTTAGATTCCCTAGCGGGAGGCTCAGATACGCAGTATTTT. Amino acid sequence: CASSLDSLAGGSDTQYF.

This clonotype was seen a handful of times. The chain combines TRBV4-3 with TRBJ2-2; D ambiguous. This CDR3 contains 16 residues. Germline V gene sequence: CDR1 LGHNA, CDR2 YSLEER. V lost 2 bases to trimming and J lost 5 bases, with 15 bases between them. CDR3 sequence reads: CASSQIGLGPTGELFF. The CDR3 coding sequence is TGCGCCAGCAGCCAAATCGGGCTAGGTCCGACCGGGGAGCTGTTTTTT.

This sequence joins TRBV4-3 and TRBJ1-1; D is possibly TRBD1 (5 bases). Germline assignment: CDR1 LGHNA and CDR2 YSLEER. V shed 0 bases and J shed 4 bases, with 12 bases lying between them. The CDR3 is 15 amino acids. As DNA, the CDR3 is TGCGCCAGCAGCCAAGATTTTGCAGGGCTCACTGAAGCTTTCTTT. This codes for CASSQDFAGLTEAFF.

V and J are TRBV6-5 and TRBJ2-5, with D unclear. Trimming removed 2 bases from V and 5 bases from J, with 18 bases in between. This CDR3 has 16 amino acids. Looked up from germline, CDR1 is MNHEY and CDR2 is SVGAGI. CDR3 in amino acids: CASSYIGPNVGETQYF. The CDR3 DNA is TGTGCCAGCAGTTACATCGGGCCGAACGTGGGGGAGACCCAGTACTTC.

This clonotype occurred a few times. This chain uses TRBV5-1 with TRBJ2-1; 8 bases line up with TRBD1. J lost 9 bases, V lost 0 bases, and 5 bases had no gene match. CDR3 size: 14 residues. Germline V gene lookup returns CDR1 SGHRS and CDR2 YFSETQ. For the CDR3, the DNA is TGCGCCAGCAGCTTGGGAGACAGGGGAGGTGAGCAGTTCTTC. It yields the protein CASSLGDRGGEQFF.

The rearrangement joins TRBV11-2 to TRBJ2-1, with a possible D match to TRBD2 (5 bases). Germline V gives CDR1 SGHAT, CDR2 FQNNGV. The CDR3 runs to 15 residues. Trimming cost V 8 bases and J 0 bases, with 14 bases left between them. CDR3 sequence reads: CASGWTASSYNEQFF. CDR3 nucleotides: TGTGCCAGCGGCTGGACTGCGAGCTCCTACAATGAGCAGTTCTTC.